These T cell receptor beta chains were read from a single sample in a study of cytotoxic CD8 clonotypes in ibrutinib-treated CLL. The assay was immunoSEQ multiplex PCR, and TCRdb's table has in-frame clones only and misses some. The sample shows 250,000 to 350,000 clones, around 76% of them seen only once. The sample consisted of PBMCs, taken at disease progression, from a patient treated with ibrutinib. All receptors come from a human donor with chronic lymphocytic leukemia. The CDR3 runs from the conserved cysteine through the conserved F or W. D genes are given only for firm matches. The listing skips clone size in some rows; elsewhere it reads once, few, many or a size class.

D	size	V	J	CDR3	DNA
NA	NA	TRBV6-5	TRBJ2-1	CASSLSRYLGNEQFF	TGTGCCAGCAGTTTATCGAGGTACCTAGGCAATGAGCAGTTCTTC
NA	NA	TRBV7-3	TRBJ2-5	CASSSGLGGDETQYF	TGTGCCAGCAGCTCAGGACTAGGGGGTGATGAGACCCAGTACTTC
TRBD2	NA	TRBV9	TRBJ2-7	CASSVAGAGVHPYEQYF	TGTGCCAGCAGCGTAGCCGGAGCGGGGGTACATCCCTACGAGCAGTACTTC
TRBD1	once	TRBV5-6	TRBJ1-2	CASSLEQGGGYGYTF	TGTGCCAGCAGCTTGGAACAGGGGGGCGGCTATGGCTACACCTTC
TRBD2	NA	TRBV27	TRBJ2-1	CASSPLPLAGVDNEQFF	TGTGCCAGCAGTCCGCTCCCTCTAGCGGGAGTCGACAATGAGCAGTTCTTC
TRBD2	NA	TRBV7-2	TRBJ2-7	CASSIVAGVGEQYF	TGTGCCAGCAGCATTGTGGCGGGAGTCGGAGAGCAGTACTTC
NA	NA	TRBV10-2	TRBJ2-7	CASSGGGYEQYF	TGCGCCAGCAGCGGTGGGGGGTACGAGCAGTACTTC
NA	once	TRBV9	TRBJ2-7	CASSAGDEQYF	TGTGCCAGCAGCGCTGGGGACGAGCAGTACTTC
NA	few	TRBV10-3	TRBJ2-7	CASNLRDGRPYEQYF	TGTGCCAGCAACCTCCGGGACGGAAGACCCTACGAGCAGTACTTC
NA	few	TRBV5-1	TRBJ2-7	CASSFSPRYEQYF	TGCGCCAGCAGCTTTTCGCCGCGTTACGAGCAGTACTTC
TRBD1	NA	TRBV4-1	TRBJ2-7	CASSPRQGIHEQYF	TGCGCCAGCAGCCCCAGACAGGGGATACACGAGCAGTACTTC
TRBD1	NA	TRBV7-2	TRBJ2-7	CASAPGTGGEQYF	TGTGCCAGCGCCCCCGGGACAGGGGGCGAGCAGTACTTC
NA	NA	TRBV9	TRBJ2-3	CASSPWSGDTQYF	TGTGCCAGCAGCCCGTGGTCGGGGGATACGCAGTATTTT
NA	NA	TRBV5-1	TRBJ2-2	CASSLTGPGELFF	TGCGCCAGCAGCTTGACAGGCCCCGGGGAGCTGTTTTTT
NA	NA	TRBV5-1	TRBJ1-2	CASKLGGQNYGYTF	TGCGCCAGCAAGTTAGGCGGACAGAACTATGGCTACACCTTC
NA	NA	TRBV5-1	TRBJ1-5	CASRKGGEGQPQHF	TGCGCCAGCAGGAAGGGAGGGGAGGGTCAGCCCCAGCATTTT
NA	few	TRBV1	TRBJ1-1	CTSKVGGGNTEAFF	NA
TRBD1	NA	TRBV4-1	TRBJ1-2	CASSQNSGTGGFYGYTF	TGCGCCAGCAGCCAAAACTCCGGGACAGGAGGCTTCTATGGCTACACCTTC
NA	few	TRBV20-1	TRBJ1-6	CSAREVSALHF	TGCAGTGCTAGAGAGGTTTCGGCCCTCCACTTT
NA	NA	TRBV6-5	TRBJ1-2	CASRYPTGLGYTF	TGTGCCAGCAGATACCCAACAGGGCTAGGCTACACCTTC
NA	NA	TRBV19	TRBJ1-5	CASNTWALGDQPQHF	TGTGCCAGTAATACGTGGGCCCTCGGGGATCAGCCCCAGCATTTT
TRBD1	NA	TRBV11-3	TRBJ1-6	CASSLDLGTGNSPLHF	TGTGCCAGCAGCTTAGATCTTGGGACAGGGAATTCACCCCTCCACTTT